This passage covers 32 T cell receptor beta chains from one sample sequenced in a study of identical twins. TCRdb reanalysed the 5' RACE reads using MiXCR and keeps one entry per CDR3 protein. The sample includes some 500,000 distinct CDR3 sequences, around 14% of them seen just once. The sample was also reused in another study, on yellow fever vaccine responses in identical twins.

Source material: CD4+ T cells sorted from blood. Receptors were obtained from a woman aged 18-35 years in good health.

The gene calls are TRBV27 and TRBJ2-4, with D uncertain. CDR1 is MNHEY, CDR2 SMNVEV, per germline (reference sequence). The CDR3 is made up of 15 amino acids. Trimming stripped 1 base from V and 4 bases from J, with 11 bases between. CDR3 residues: CASSLWNKGKNIQYF. The CDR3 DNA follows: TGTGCCAGCAGTTTATGGAACAAGGGTAAAAACATTCAGTACTTC.

This clonotype showed up just a few times. The V and J genes are TRBV6-1 and TRBJ1-5; the match to TRBD1 covers 7 bases. J was trimmed by 1 base and V by 6 bases; bases with no gene match: 6. CDR1 is MNHNS, CDR2 SASEGT, per germline. The CDR3 is 15 residues long. This CDR3 is CASRRTGESNQPQHF. DNA for the CDR3: TGTGCCAGCAGAAGGACAGGCGAGAGCAATCAGCCCCAGCATTTT.

The rearrangement joins TRBV20-1 to TRBJ2-5; weak D call: TRBD1 (6 bases). The CDR3 sequence is 12 residues long. Deletions cut 6 bases from V and 8 bases from J, with 16 bases between. Germline lookup yields CDR1 DFQATT and CDR2 SNEGSKA (reference sequence). The CDR3 nucleotides are TGCAGTGCCCTTAGGACAGAGGAAACCCAGTACTTC. It is translated as CSALRTEETQYF.

The chain has TRBV9 and TRBJ2-3; a possible D gene is TRBD2 (6 bases). The CDR3 has 13 residues. Between the trimmed V and J ends, which lost 4 bases and 6 bases, there was a span of 12 bases. CDR1 is SGDLS, CDR2 YYNGEE, per germline. The CDR3 loop reads CASSFREFDTQYF. The CDR3 DNA follows: TGTGCCAGCAGCTTCCGGGAGTTCGATACGCAGTATTTT.

A few counts support this clonotype. This chain links TRBV4-1 with TRBJ2-1; 7 nucleotides line up with TRBD1. The junction had 12 bases not matched to a gene; V was cut back by 0 bases and J by 4 bases. CDR3 length equals 18 residues. The V gene's germline CDR1 is MGHRA and CDR2 YSYEKL. The CDR3 DNA sequence: TGCGCCAGCAGCCAAGAAGAGGCAGGGGGTCCCTCTTACAATGAGCAGTTCTTC. Residues: CASSQEEAGGPSYNEQFF.

The J gene is TRBJ2-3, the V gene TRBV10-3; tentatively, D is TRBD2 (7 bases). The germline gives CDR1 ENHRY, CDR2 SYGVKD. The CDR3 totals 16 residues. Trimming took off 8 bases at V and 1 base at J, with 19 bases between the two ends. CDR3 bases: TGTGCCATCGGATCCCCCCGGCGGGGGCGCACAGATACGCAGTATTTT. This encodes CAIGSPRRGRTDTQYF.

The rearrangement uses TRBV6-2 or TRBV6-3 and TRBJ1-1; unclear D gene. The CDR3 is 15 amino acids. Trimming took 5 bases from V and 4 from J, leaving 17 bases between them. Germline V lookup: CDR1 MNHEY, CDR2 SVGEGT. The CDR3 loop is CASSGEPRARTEAFF. Here the CDR3 DNA reads TGTGCCAGCAGTGGTGAGCCCCGGGCCCGCACTGAAGCTTTCTTT.

This clonotype was picked up a small number of times. The chain has TRBV15 and TRBJ1-1, with D uncertain. Trimming left V 2 bases short and J 6 bases short, with 10 bases between. CDR1 is LNHNV and CDR2 is YYDKDF in the germline V gene (reference sequence). The CDR3 consists of 13 residues. The CDR3 is CATSRKESSEAFF. DNA for the CDR3: TGTGCCACCAGCAGAAAGGAGAGCTCTGAAGCTTTCTTT.

V and J are TRBV20-1 and TRBJ2-5; D gene unclear. This CDR3 has 15 residues. CDR1 DFQATT and CDR2 SNEGSKA come from the germline V gene (reference sequence). V lost 0 bases and J 4 bases, leaving 15 bases between the germline ends. CDR3 in amino acids: CSARDYLQGRETQYF. The DNA for the CDR3 is TGCAGTGCTAGAGACTACTTACAAGGGCGAGAGACCCAGTACTTC.

The V call is TRBV2, the J call TRBJ2-4, with TRBD1 as a possible D gene (5 bases). Per the germline V gene, CDR1 is SNHLY and CDR2 is FYNNEI. With 3 bases removed from V and 2 bases from J, the gap between germline ends came to 14 bases. The CDR3 contains 16 residues. The CDR3 is CASSEQGLGTKNIQYF. In nucleotides, the CDR3 is TGTGCCAGCAGTGAGCAGGGTCTGGGAACCAAAAACATTCAGTACTTC.

The table lists this clonotype with a few counts. This chain joins TRBV20-1 and TRBJ1-4, with D hard to call. Germline V gene data show CDR1 as DFQATT and CDR2 as SNEGSKA (reference sequence). This CDR3 spans 14 amino acids. The germline V and J ends were trimmed by 3 bases and 5 bases, with 13 bases remaining between them. CDR3 sequence (DNA): TGCAGTGCTAGTTTAGCACGGTTGAATGAAAAACTGTTTTTT. It encodes CSASLARLNEKLFF.

This clonotype was observed a few times. The chain links TRBV29-1 to TRBJ2-1; 8 positions agree with TRBD2. The CDR3 extends over 13 amino acids. Germline V gene lookup returns CDR1 SQVTM and CDR2 ANQGSEA. As DNA, the CDR3 is TGCAGTTCCGGGACTAGCTCCTACAATGAGCAGTTCTTC. It encodes CSSGTSSYNEQFF.

J is TRBJ1-6 and V is TRBV29-1, with a possible D match to TRBD1 (5 bases). The germline gives CDR1 SQVTM, CDR2 ANQGSEA. The CDR3 is 13 amino acids. Trimming pared 4 bases from V and 9 bases from J, leaving 13 bases between. CDR3 nucleotides: TGCAGCGTTGCGGACAAGGAGGGTTCACCCCTCCACTTT. Translated: CSVADKEGSPLHF.

This clonotype has just a few counts. V is TRBV2 and J is TRBJ1-6; no clear D gene. Trimming took 3 bases from V and 9 from J, leaving 9 bases between them. Germline V gene lookup returns CDR1 SNHLY and CDR2 FYNNEI. CDR3 length equals 13 residues. The CDR3 protein is CASSDADGSPLHF. The CDR3 coding sequence is TGTGCCAGCAGTGACGCCGACGGTTCACCCCTCCACTTT.

The sample holds a few counts of this clonotype. This rearrangement joins TRBV19 to TRBJ2-3; TRBD2 matches at 11 bases. V dropped 7 bases and J dropped 1; count of bases not matched to a gene: 7. This CDR3 has 16 amino acids. Germline-derived CDR1 and CDR2 are LNHDA and SQIVND (reference sequence). The CDR3 sequence is CASTYVAGGGTDTQYF. The CDR3, as DNA: TGTGCCAGTACCTATGTAGCGGGAGGGGGCACAGATACGCAGTATTTT.

In this sample, this clonotype turned up once. This rearrangement joins TRBV18 to TRBJ2-3; TRBD1 aligns across 9 bases. The CDR3 contains 16 residues. Losses at the gene ends were 4 bases for V and 1 base for J; bases not matched to a gene: 6. CDR1 and CDR2 from the germline V gene are KGHSH and LQKENI. CDR3 protein: CASSLRTGAGTDTQYF. Here the CDR3 DNA reads TGTGCCAGCTCACTGAGGACAGGGGCAGGCACAGATACGCAGTATTTT. Using reference TRBV18 and TRBJ2-3 for the parts outside the CDR3, the full variable domain is NAGVMQNPRHLVRRRGQEARLRCSPMKGHSHVYWYRQLPEEGLKFMVYLQKENIIDESGMPKERFSAEFPKEGPSILRIQQVVRGDSAAYFCASSLRTGAGTDTQYFGPGTRLTVL.

This clonotype came up a few times. The rearrangement joins TRBV11-2 to TRBJ2-1; TRBD1 aligns across 7 bases. Germline CDR1 and CDR2: SGHAT and FQNNGV. The CDR3 covers 19 residues. With 5 bases clipped from V and 0 bases from J, the junction kept 16 bases outside the gene matches. The CDR3 nucleotides read TGTGCCAGCAGCCGATCGCGGCTTTTCGGGACAGCCTCCTACAATGAGCAGTTCTTC. It is translated as CASSRSRLFGTASYNEQFF.

The chain carries TRBV29-1 and TRBJ2-1; D is ambiguous. The CDR3 spans 12 residues. CDR1 is SQVTM, CDR2 ANQGSEA, per germline. The V end lost 6 bases, the J end lost 6 bases, and 12 bases lay between the germline ends. The CDR3 reads CSVLPPGNEQFF. CDR3 in DNA: TGCAGCGTCCTGCCTCCGGGCAATGAGCAGTTCTTC.

This chain connects TRBV5-1 to TRBJ2-1; 7 nucleotides match TRBD2. Germline CDR1 is SGHRS and CDR2 is YFSETQ. This CDR3 is 12 amino acids long. With 4 bases clipped from V and 11 bases from J, the junction kept 6 bases outside the gene matches. As DNA, the CDR3 is TGCGCCAGCAGCGGGGGGGACTCCAAGCAGTTCTTC. This gives the protein CASSGGDSKQFF.

This clonotype was counted a few times. V is TRBV18 and J is TRBJ2-7; D uncertain. The CDR3 length is 15 residues. The germline V gene has CDR1 KGHSH and CDR2 LQKENI. Deletions cut 6 bases from V and 1 base from J, with 16 bases between. The CDR3 reads CASSSGLLPSYEQYF. The DNA for the CDR3 is TGTGCCAGCTCGTCCGGGTTACTACCATCCTACGAGCAGTACTTC. The full variable domain, completed using reference TRBV18 and TRBJ2-7, is NAGVMQNPRHLVRRRGQEARLRCSPMKGHSHVYWYRQLPEEGLKFMVYLQKENIIDESGMPKERFSAEFPKEGPSILRIQQVVRGDSAAYFCASSSGLLPSYEQYFGPGTRLTVT.

V is TRBV19 and J is TRBJ2-5, with 7 bases aligning to TRBD1. This CDR3 spans 13 amino acids. V shed 4 bases, J shed 5 bases, and the junction held 4 bases outside the gene matches. CDR1 and CDR2 from the germline V gene are LNHDA and SQIVND (reference sequence). The CDR3 loop reads CASSTDREETQYF. Here the CDR3 DNA reads TGTGCCAGTAGTACCGACAGGGAGGAGACCCAGTACTTC.

This sequence joins TRBV20-1 and TRBJ2-3; D could derive from TRBD1 or TRBD2 (6 bases each). V was shortened by 4 bases and J by 2 bases, with 13 bases between the two germline ends. Germline CDR1 reads DFQATT; CDR2 reads SNEGSKA (reference sequence). CDR3 length: 14 residues. CDR3 DNA sequence: TGCAGTGCTATTGGAGGGGGAGACACAGATACGCAGTATTTT. The encoded protein is CSAIGGGDTDTQYF.

In its sample, this clonotype was seen many times. This rearrangement joins TRBV5-1 to TRBJ1-1; D perhaps matches TRBD1 (5 bases). CDR1 and CDR2 from the germline V gene are SGHRS and YFSETQ. The CDR3 is 12 amino acids. V was shortened by 3 bases and J by 3 bases, with 6 bases between the two germline ends. The CDR3 sequence: CASSSGYTEAFF. DNA for the CDR3: TGCGCCAGCAGCTCAGGGTACACTGAAGCTTTCTTT.

This clonotype turned up a few times. The chain couples TRBV6-2 or TRBV6-3 to TRBJ2-3; D remains unclear. The CDR3 covers 14 residues. V dropped 3 bases and J dropped 8 bases, with 15 bases sitting between them. Germline assignment: CDR1 MNHEY and CDR2 SVGEGT. The CDR3 DNA sequence: TGTGCCAGCAGTTATGATCTCTTGGAAATTACGCAGTATTTT. It is translated as CASSYDLLEITQYF.

In its sample, this clonotype was seen once. One base away lies a much larger clone, so this may be a sequencing read error. The chain combines TRBV20-1 with TRBJ2-6, with D uncertain. Germline CDR1 reads DFQATT; CDR2 reads SNEGSKA (reference sequence). With 3 bases removed from V and 0 bases from J, the gap between germline ends came to 3 bases. This CDR3 is built from 13 residues. The CDR3 reads CSARDSGANVLTF. The CDR3 bases are TGCAGTGCTAGGGACTCTGGGGCCAACGTCCTGACTTTC.

The gene calls are TRBV29-1 and TRBJ2-7; 8 nucleotides match TRBD1. J gave up 3 bases and V 4 bases, and 8 bases lay outside the gene matches. The germline gives CDR1 SQVTM, CDR2 ANQGSEA. The CDR3 runs to 14 residues. The CDR3 loop reads CSVVSYRGNYEQYF. For the CDR3, the DNA is TGCAGCGTTGTCTCATACAGGGGGAACTACGAGCAGTACTTC.

This clonotype was seen a few times. This sequence joins TRBV20-1 and TRBJ1-5; D gene uncertain. Germline values: CDR1 DFQATT, CDR2 SNEGSKA (reference sequence). V lost 1 base and J lost 9, with 16 bases in between. The CDR3 spans 14 residues. CDR3: CSARARAGLRPQHF. The CDR3 coding sequence is TGCAGTGCTAGAGCCCGGGCAGGCCTTCGGCCCCAGCATTTT.

This sequence joins TRBV6-2 or TRBV6-3 and TRBJ2-5; TRBD1 matches 7 bases. The ends lost 5 bases at V and 1 base at J; junction bases unmatched: 7. This CDR3 has 15 residues. CDR1 and CDR2 from the germline V gene are MNHEY and SVGEGT. The CDR3 here is CASSNTGQLQETQYF. The DNA for the CDR3 is TGTGCCAGCAGTAACACGGGACAGCTCCAAGAGACCCAGTACTTC.

This clonotype turned up a few times. This sequence joins TRBV12-3 or TRBV12-4 and TRBJ2-1; D remains ambiguous. The CDR3 has 16 amino acids. The ends were cut back, 7 bases at V and 4 bases at J, with 20 bases in the middle. Here the CDR3 DNA reads TGTGCCAGCACCAACCTCGCGGCAAGGGTGTACAATGAGCAGTTCTTC. Protein sequence: CASTNLAARVYNEQFF.

This chain connects TRBV5-1 to TRBJ2-5; 8 bases line up with TRBD2. This CDR3 is 15 amino acids long. V was clipped by 0 bases and J by 8 bases; unmatched bases: 9. Germline V gives CDR1 SGHRS, CDR2 YFSETQ. CDR3 residues: CASSLGAGDTETQYF. In nucleotides, the CDR3 is TGCGCCAGCAGCTTGGGAGCGGGGGACACAGAAACCCAGTACTTC.

The V gene is TRBV7-9, the J gene TRBJ2-7; D is possibly TRBD2 (5 bases). Deletions cut 1 base from V and 0 bases from J, with 10 bases between. CDR1 is SEHNR and CDR2 is FQNEAQ in the germline V gene (reference sequence). The CDR3 loop spans 15 amino acids. CDR3 protein: CASSLEKGASYEQYF. The DNA for the CDR3 is TGTGCCAGCAGCTTAGAAAAGGGAGCCTCCTACGAGCAGTACTTC.

This clonotype showed up many times. This rearrangement joins TRBV12-3 or TRBV12-4 to TRBJ2-3; TRBD1 matches 8 bases. This CDR3 comprises 14 residues. Germline trimming cut 6 bases from V and 1 base from J; bases unmatched to any gene: 3. CDR3 coding DNA: TGTGCCAGCAGGCCGACAGGGGGCACAGATACGCAGTATTTT. This sequence encodes CASRPTGGTDTQYF.